The clone carrying this T cell receptor (beta chain) was seen a handful of times. No antigen is known for it. This sample was included in a study of cytomegalovirus exposure and HLA in healthy donors. The CDR3 has 14 amino acids. CDR1 and CDR2 (germline): SGHRS, YFSETQ. V was pared by 7 bases and J by 5 bases, with 19 bases between. Study-level points and caveats: The authors later linked a missense DCLRE1C variant to TCR beta V- and J-gene trimming.

The PCR used 60 Vbeta and 13 Jbeta primers. Libraries were prepared by immunoSEQ multiplex PCR; TCRdb keeps only in-frame clonotypes and omits some of them. This sample carries approximately 150,000 clones, around 73% of them seen once, and the ten largest clones take 1.5% to 2%. The chain is built from TRBV5-1 and TRBJ2-7; TRBD2 might be the D (7 bases). This TCR was recovered from a young woman in good health and CMV-seronegative. Sequencing used PBMCs. CDR3 coding DNA: TGCGCCAGCCGGGGGGACACCCTGAGGGACGAGCAGTACTTC. It translates to CASRGDTLRDEQYF. Full variable domain (remainder filled in from reference TRBV5-1 and TRBJ2-7): KAGVTQTPRYLIKTRGQQVTLSCSPISGHRSVSWYQQTPGQGLQFLFEYFSETQRNKGNFPGRFSGRQFSNSRSEMNVSTLELGDSALYLCASRGDTLRDEQYFGPGTRLTVT.